These 6 T cell receptor beta chains share one sample of origin, sequenced in a study of blood T cell repertoires in COVID-19. Sequenced by immunoSEQ multiplex PCR; TCRdb stores in-frame clones only, minus some. The data hold about 83,000 clones, with roughly 80% observed a single time. The sample comprised peripheral blood. The source of these receptors is a woman aged 80 or over with acute or convalescent COVID-19.

This chain joins TRBV5-6 and TRBJ1-3; unclear D gene. V lost 1 base and J 0 bases, leaving 11 bases between the germline ends. The CDR3 consists of 16 residues. Per germline, CDR1 SGHDT and CDR2 YYEEEE. CDR3 nucleotides: TGTGCCAGCAGCTTGTTCGGTCTAAGCTCTGGAAACACCATATATTTT. Translated, it gives CASSLFGLSSGNTIYF. Drawing the rest from reference TRBV5-6 and TRBJ1-3, the complete variable domain is DAGVTQSPTHLIKTRGQQVTLRCSPKSGHDTVSWYQQALGQGPQFIFQYYEEEERQRGNFPDRFSGHQFPNYSSELNVNALLLGDSALYLCASSLFGLSSGNTIYFGEGSWLTVV.

Remarks on this clone: The junction departs from the called germline gene at one end, perhaps through a read error. V and J are TRBV6-1 and TRBJ2-7, with 10 positions matching TRBD1. CDR1 is MNHNS, CDR2 SASEGT, per germline. The CDR3 has 13 residues. The CDR3: CASTPTRDRGPIF. In DNA form, the CDR3 reads TGTGCCAGCACCCCTACCCGGGACAGGGGTCCCATCTTC.

The J gene is TRBJ2-2, the V gene TRBV10-3; 7 nucleotides agree with TRBD1. With 3 bases clipped from V and 5 bases from J, the junction kept 9 bases outside the gene matches. Germline CDR1 is ENHRY and CDR2 is SYGVKD. This CDR3 comprises 16 residues. The CDR3 protein is CAISESGTVGTGELFF. In DNA form, the CDR3 reads TGTGCCATCAGTGAAAGTGGGACAGTAGGAACCGGGGAGCTGTTTTTT.

This chain links TRBV5-4 with TRBJ1-3; D perhaps matches TRBD1 (6 bases). Germline V CDR1 and CDR2: SGHNT, YYREEE (reference sequence). This CDR3 contains 16 residues. The V end lost 0 bases, the J end lost 4 bases, and 14 bases lay between the germline ends. The CDR3 sequence: CASSLEGGASGNTIYF. The CDR3, as DNA: TGTGCCAGCAGCTTGGAGGGGGGGGCTTCGGGAAACACCATATATTTT. The whole variable domain, remainder taken from reference TRBV5-4 and TRBJ1-3, is ETGVTQSPTHLIKTRGQQVTLRCSSQSGHNTVSWYQQALGQGPQFIFQYYREEENGRGNFPPRFSGLQFPNYSSELNVNALELDDSALYLCASSLEGGASGNTIYFGEGSWLTVV.

This clone was seen only once. The chain couples TRBV30 to TRBJ2-5, with TRBD2 identical over 10 bases. The CDR3 totals 13 residues. Looked up from germline, CDR1 is GTSNPN and CDR2 is SVGIG (reference sequence). After removal of 2 bases from V and 9 bases from J, the junction contained 6 bases not matched to a gene. CDR3: CAWSSLAGAAQYF. CDR3 in DNA: TGTGCCTGGAGTAGTCTAGCGGGGGCGGCCCAGTACTTC.

V usage is TRBV5-1 and J usage is TRBJ2-1, with D maybe TRBD1 (5 bases). CDR1 and CDR2 from the germline V gene are SGHRS and YFSETQ. With 5 bases removed from V and 7 bases from J, the gap between germline ends came to 19 bases. This CDR3 spans 15 amino acids. This chain's CDR3 is CASRLQARDFNEQFF. CDR3 nucleotide sequence: TGCGCCAGCAGGTTACAGGCCAGAGATTTTAATGAGCAGTTCTTC.